Below, 27 T cell receptor beta chains from the same sample are listed, as sequenced in a study of T cell responses to AZD1222 COVID-19 vaccine (TCRdb year 2021). Receptor libraries were prepared by the immunoSEQ multiplex PCR assay. TCRdb provides this immuneACCESS table in a form limited to in-frame rearrangements. Some clones are lacking; in checked studies, under half of them reflect an unresolved V gene, and why the rest are absent is not known. A total of about 79,000 clones appear in this sample, around 80% of them only once. Jointly, the top ten make up under 25% of the sample. Sample time point, as interpreted from the label and publication: baseline before first vaccination. Specimen: peripheral blood, collected on day 0 of AZD1222 vaccination. Receptors were obtained from an adult in good health.

V usage is TRBV19 and J usage is TRBJ2-2; D possibly uses TRBD1 or TRBD2 (6 bases each). The V end was cut by 7 bases, the J end by 1 base, with 10 bases between. Germline CDR1 reads LNHDA; CDR2 reads SQIVND (reference sequence). The CDR3 is made up of 14 amino acids. CDR3 in amino acids: CASTRGRNTGELFF. Here the CDR3 DNA reads TGTGCCAGTACTCGGGGGCGGAACACCGGGGAGCTGTTTTTT.

This chain connects TRBV4-1 to TRBJ2-3, with D possibly matching TRBD1 (7 bases). Germline CDR1 is MGHRA and CDR2 is YSYEKL. This CDR3 spans 15 amino acids. Trimming removed 4 bases from V and 6 bases from J, with 17 bases in between. CDR3 residues: CASSRGTAPSDTQYF. In DNA form, the CDR3 reads TGCGCCAGCAGCCGCGGGACAGCTCCAAGTGATACGCAGTATTTT.

J is TRBJ2-1 and V is TRBV28; 10 bases are a match to TRBD2. With V trimmed by 6 bases and J by 5 bases, 7 bases remained unmatched. The CDR3 runs 15 residues. Germline V gene data show CDR1 as MDHEN and CDR2 as SYDVKM. The CDR3 region has the DNA TGTGCCAGCAGCCTTCTAGCGGGGGAAAACAATGAGCAGTTCTTC. Translation gives CASSLLAGENNEQFF.

The chain carries TRBV18 and TRBJ2-1, with D uncertain. CDR1 is KGHSH and CDR2 is LQKENI in the germline V gene. V was trimmed by 3 bases and J by 0 bases, leaving 9 bases between them. CDR3 size: 15 residues. The CDR3 DNA is TGTGCCAGCTCACCCCGGCAGATCTCCTACAATGAGCAGTTCTTC. Translation: CASSPRQISYNEQFF.

The chain links TRBV6-5 to TRBJ1-3; 11 bases agree with TRBD1. The CDR3 contains 14 residues. Per germline, CDR1 MNHEY and CDR2 SVGAGI. V dropped 10 bases and J dropped 3; count of bases not matched to a gene: 5. For the CDR3, the DNA is TGTGCCACTCGGGACAGGGGGGGTGGAAACACCATATATTTT. Translating it yields CATRDRGGGNTIYF.

This rearrangement joins TRBV30 to TRBJ2-7; D may be TRBD1 or TRBD2 (5 bases each). CDR1 is GTSNPN and CDR2 is SVGIG in the germline V gene (reference sequence). Trimming cost V 2 bases and J 6 bases, with 20 bases left between them. The CDR3 is made up of 15 amino acids. The CDR3 region has the DNA TGTGCCTGGAGTTCGATCCAGGGTATAAGCGGCGAGCAGTACTTC. As protein: CAWSSIQGISGEQYF.

The CDR3 protein is CASRGTGYNEQFF. The CDR3, as DNA: TGTGCCAGCAGGGGGACAGGGTACAATGAGCAGTTCTTC. This chain joins TRBV2 and TRBJ2-1; the match to TRBD1 covers 9 bases. The V and J ends lost 6 bases and 4 bases, in that order; junction bases with no gene match: 1. This CDR3 has 13 amino acids. Germline values: CDR1 SNHLY, CDR2 FYNNEI.

The genes are TRBV27 and TRBJ2-7, with 8 nucleotides matching TRBD2. This CDR3 is 12 amino acids long. Germline V gene sequence: CDR1 MNHEY, CDR2 SMNVEV (reference sequence). With V trimmed by 7 bases and J by 6 bases, 5 bases remained unmatched. DNA of the CDR3: TGTGCCAGCATTTCCCGGGAGGGCGAGCAGTACTTC. It is translated as CASISREGEQYF.

This clone appeared once. The CDR3 spells CASSHGGINTNEKLFF. The CDR3 nucleotides read TGTGCCAGCAGCCATGGGGGAATTAACACTAATGAAAAACTGTTTTTT. The chain has TRBV3-1 (or the pseudogene TRBV3-2) and TRBJ1-4; possibly TRBD1 for D (5 bases). This CDR3 comprises 16 residues. The germline CDR1 and CDR2 sequences are LGHDT and YNNKEL (reference sequence). Trimming shortened V by 3 bases and J by 2 bases, and 13 bases separated the two germline ends.

The chain joins TRBV6-6 to TRBJ2-5, with a possible D match to TRBD2 (5 bases). Trimming stripped 6 bases from V and 4 bases from J, with 12 bases between. Germline V CDR1 and CDR2: MNHNY, SVGAGI (reference sequence). The CDR3 consists of 13 residues. Here the CDR3 DNA reads TGTGCCAGCAGGCCCGAAGGAGGAGAGACCCAGTACTTC. This gives the protein CASRPEGGETQYF.

V is TRBV28 and J is TRBJ1-1; perhaps TRBD1 as D (5 bases). The CDR3 is made up of 15 amino acids. Germline values: CDR1 MDHEN, CDR2 SYDVKM. V lost 6 bases and J 4 bases, leaving 18 bases between the germline ends. The CDR3 DNA reads TGTGCCAGCAGCCGTCTCAAGGGGCGCTTCACTGAAGCTTTCTTT. Translation: CASSRLKGRFTEAFF.

The rearrangement uses TRBV5-1 and TRBJ1-3; 7 bases align to TRBD1. The CDR3 spans 15 residues. Germline V gene lookup returns CDR1 SGHRS and CDR2 YFSETQ. Trimming took 4 bases from V and 1 from J; bases not matched to a gene: 5. In DNA, the CDR3 is TGCGCCAGCAGCGCGGGACAGAGTTCTGGAAACACCATATATTTT. Its protein is CASSAGQSSGNTIYF.

The chain joins TRBV9 to TRBJ2-7; 12 positions agree with TRBD2. Germline CDR1 SGDLS, CDR2 YYNGEE. This CDR3 spans 16 amino acids. V was pared by 0 bases and J by 3 bases, with 4 bases of the junction left unmatched. The CDR3 DNA sequence: TGTGCCAGCAGCGTAGGGACTAGCGGGGACGTCTACGAGCAGTACTTC. It codes for CASSVGTSGDVYEQYF. The full variable domain, its missing parts supplied by reference TRBV9 and TRBJ2-7, is DSGVTQTPKHLITATGQRVTLRCSPRSGDLSVYWYQQSLDQGLQFLIQYYNGEERAKGNILERFSAQQFPDLHSELNLSSLELGDSALYFCASSVGTSGDVYEQYFGPGTRLTVT.

The chain carries TRBV28 and TRBJ1-1; TRBD1 might be the D (5 bases). Per the germline V gene, CDR1 is MDHEN and CDR2 is SYDVKM. With 2 bases removed from V and 4 bases from J, the gap between germline ends came to 8 bases. The CDR3 consists of 13 residues. CDR3 in DNA: TGTGCCAGCAGTTTACCAGGGACCACTGAAGCTTTCTTT. Its protein product is CASSLPGTTEAFF.

The chain has TRBV4-2 and TRBJ2-7; the D is unclear. Germline V CDR1 and CDR2: LGHNA, YNFKEQ. Deletions cut 2 bases from V and 2 bases from J, with 16 bases between. CDR3 length: 16 residues. CDR3 in DNA: TGTGCCAGCAGCCAAAAAGATGGTGGCGGACCCTACGAGCAGTACTTC. It specifies CASSQKDGGGPYEQYF.

The chain has TRBV29-1 and TRBJ2-7; 9 bases are a match to TRBD1. After removal of 6 bases from V and 3 bases from J, the junction contained 6 bases not matched to a gene. CDR1 and CDR2 (germline): SQVTM, ANQGSEA. CDR3 length equals 13 residues. The CDR3 loop reads CSVRQGGSYEQYF. DNA of the CDR3: TGCAGCGTGCGACAGGGGGGTAGCTACGAGCAGTACTTC.

This clone showed up just once. The gene calls are TRBV19 and TRBJ2-1; D tentatively fits TRBD1 or TRBD2 (5 bases each). V lost 7 bases, J lost 5 bases, and 15 bases lay in between. CDR1 and CDR2 (germline): LNHDA, SQIVND (reference sequence). This CDR3 region has 14 residues. The CDR3 DNA follows: TGTGCCAGTAAATTAACGGGGCCCAACAATGAGCAGTTCTTC. Its protein product is CASKLTGPNNEQFF.

This clone was recorded once. The rearrangement uses TRBV25-1 and TRBJ1-6; 10 bases align to TRBD1. CDR1 is MGHDK and CDR2 is SYGVNS in the germline V gene. The CDR3 runs to 14 residues. V lost 6 bases and J lost 8; bases outside the gene matches: 4. This chain's CDR3 is CASSAGTGDSPLHF. For the CDR3, the DNA is TGTGCCAGCAGCGCCGGGACAGGGGATTCACCCCTCCACTTT.

This chain connects TRBV6-5 to TRBJ1-1; no definite D call. This CDR3 region has 12 residues. Germline CDR1 reads MNHEY; CDR2 reads SVGAGI. V was shortened by 6 bases and J by 11 bases, with 16 bases between the two germline ends. CDR3 in DNA: TGTGCCAGCAGCCAGCGAGTGGGGTTGGCTTTCTTT. Its protein product is CASSQRVGLAFF.

The chain has TRBV5-8 and TRBJ1-4; D not resolved. There are 13 residues in the CDR3. Germline values: CDR1 SGHTS, CDR2 YDEGEE. The V end lost 6 bases, the J end lost 14 bases, and 20 bases lay between the germline ends. The CDR3 DNA sequence: TGTGCCAGCACCCCCCCCTCGGGCCTGGCCCTGTTTTTT. Its protein is CASTPPSGLALFF.

This chain links TRBV9 with TRBJ1-6, with a possible D match to TRBD1 (6 bases). Germline lookup yields CDR1 SGDLS and CDR2 YYNGEE. The CDR3 totals 14 residues. V was trimmed by 3 bases and J by 9 bases, leaving 13 bases between them. CDR3 bases: TGTGCCAGCAGCGCAGGACAGCCCTCTTCACCCCTCCACTTT. Translated: CASSAGQPSSPLHF. Full variable domain (outside the CDR3, taken from reference TRBV9 and TRBJ1-6): DSGVTQTPKHLITATGQRVTLRCSPRSGDLSVYWYQQSLDQGLQFLIQYYNGEERAKGNILERFSAQQFPDLHSELNLSSLELGDSALYFCASSAGQPSSPLHFGNGTRLTVT.

The rearrangement links TRBV2 to TRBJ1-2; unclear D gene. V dropped 6 bases and J dropped 4 bases, with 9 bases sitting between them. The germline gives CDR1 SNHLY, CDR2 FYNNEI. The CDR3 contains 12 residues. CDR3: CASSFLTYGYTF. The CDR3 region has the DNA TGTGCCAGCAGCTTTCTGACCTATGGCTACACCTTC.

V usage is TRBV5-6 and J usage is TRBJ1-1, with 10 bases matching TRBD1. After removal of 0 bases from V and 2 bases from J, the junction contained 4 bases not matched to a gene. This CDR3 contains 16 residues. The germline V gene encodes CDR1 SGHDT and CDR2 YYEEEE. The CDR3 region has the DNA TGTGCCAGCAGCTTGGGGGACAGGGGAGGAAACACTGAAGCTTTCTTT. Translating gives CASSLGDRGGNTEAFF. Filled out from reference TRBV5-6 and TRBJ1-1, the complete variable domain reads DAGVTQSPTHLIKTRGQQVTLRCSPKSGHDTVSWYQQALGQGPQFIFQYYEEEERQRGNFPDRFSGHQFPNYSSELNVNALLLGDSALYLCASSLGDRGGNTEAFFGQGTRLTVV.

The chain employs TRBV29-1 and TRBJ1-5; D might be TRBD1 (5 bases). The CDR3 loop spans 15 amino acids. V lost 6 bases, J lost 0 bases, and 15 bases lay in between. Germline values: CDR1 SQVTM, CDR2 ANQGSEA. CDR3 in amino acids: CSVTKEGNSNQPQHF. DNA of the CDR3: TGCAGCGTCACAAAGGAGGGGAATAGCAATCAGCCCCAGCATTTT.

J is TRBJ2-3 and V is TRBV13; possible D gene TRBD2, 6 bases. The CDR3 is 16 amino acids. Trimming cost V 0 bases and J 0 bases, with 10 bases left between them. Germline lookup yields CDR1 PRHDT and CDR2 FYEKMQ (reference sequence). The CDR3 coding sequence is TGTGCCAGCAGCTTAGGAGGCGGGGCCAGCACAGATACGCAGTATTTT. Its protein is CASSLGGGASTDTQYF.

The chain uses TRBV30 and TRBJ1-1; D possibly corresponds to TRBD1 (5 bases). In germline, CDR1 is GTSNPN, CDR2 SVGIG (reference sequence). This CDR3 region has 14 residues. The V and J ends lost 3 bases and 2 bases respectively, with 13 bases between them. The CDR3 DNA is TGTGCCTGGAGCTCTGCAGGGCCAAACACTGAAGCTTTCTTT. Residues: CAWSSAGPNTEAFF.

This clone has more than one count but fewer than ten. V and J are TRBV2 and TRBJ2-7; no reliable D call. V lost 6 bases, J lost 3 bases, and 6 bases lay in between. The V gene's germline CDR1 is SNHLY and CDR2 FYNNEI. The CDR3 is 11 amino acids. The CDR3 DNA is TGTGCCAGCAGAGTGGACTACGAGCAGTACTTC. This encodes CASRVDYEQYF.